This TCR beta chain was found in a study of T-cell reconstitution after alpha-beta-depleted transplantation in children. In this sample, this clonotype turned up a few times. Unique molecular identifiers were used in preparing the TCRbeta library. Each CDR3 protein gets one entry after TCRdb re-called the PCR reads with MiXCR. The table has about 600,000 distinct CDR3 sequences, about an eighth seen once. The length of the CDR3 is 18 residues. Germline V gene lookup returns CDR1 MGHDK and CDR2 SYGVNS. V lost 1 base and J 0 bases, leaving 16 bases between the germline ends. The V and J genes are TRBV25-1 and TRBJ1-3; a possible D gene is TRBD1 (5 bases). Material: PBMCs, mostly from graft donor cells, obtained 360 days after TCRalphabeta/CD19-depleted stem cell transplant. The origin of this receptor is a male patient younger than 18 who had a stem cell transplant for acute myeloid leukemia, so the T cells may come from the graft donor. The CDR3 spells CASSEWIPGPSSGNTIYF. The CDR3 DNA follows: TGTGCCAGCAGTGAATGGATCCCGGGACCGAGCTCTGGAAACACCATATATTTT. The variable domain in full, completed from reference TRBV25-1 and TRBJ1-3, reads EADIYQTPRYLVIGTGKKITLECSQTMGHDKMYWYQQDPGMELHLIHYSYGVNSTEKGDLSSESTVSRIRTEHFPLTLESARPSHTSQYLCASSEWIPGPSSGNTIYFGEGSWLTVV.